The next 10 T cell receptor beta chains were all read from a single sample in a study of blood T cell repertoires in COVID-19 (dated by TCRdb to the early 2020s). The library was made by the immunoSEQ multiplex PCR assay. TCRdb holds this immuneACCESS table with in-frame rearrangements only. Some clones are missing; in checked studies, unresolved V genes explain under half, and the rest has no known cause. In this sample the table shows around 120,000 clones, under 95% of which occur a single time. The leading ten clones occupy around 3.6% of the sample. Source material: peripheral blood. Every receptor here comes from a middle-aged man with active COVID-19.

This sequence joins TRBV6-2 or TRBV6-3 and TRBJ1-5; TRBD1 might be the D (5 bases). CDR3 length: 16 residues. Trimming shortened V by 5 bases and J by 4 bases, and 18 bases separated the two germline ends. The germline V gene has CDR1 MNHEY and CDR2 SVGEGT. DNA of the CDR3: TGTGCCAGCAGTCAACGCCTAAAGGCAGGGAATCAGCCCCAGCATTTT. It specifies CASSQRLKAGNQPQHF.

The chain combines TRBV19 with TRBJ1-5, with TRBD1 identical over 8 bases. Per germline, CDR1 LNHDA and CDR2 SQIVND (reference sequence). Trimming removed 4 bases from V and 3 bases from J; junction bases left unmatched: 8. The CDR3 spans 16 residues. CDR3 protein: CASSTGDRSPNQPQHF. The CDR3 nucleotides are TGTGCCAGTAGTACCGGGGACAGGTCCCCCAATCAGCCCCAGCATTTT.

This clone appeared a single time. J is TRBJ1-1 and V is TRBV11-3, with D perhaps matching TRBD1 (5 bases). CDR1 is SGHNT and CDR2 is YENEEA in the germline V gene. The CDR3 consists of 14 residues. V lost 3 bases and J 1 base, leaving 9 bases between the germline ends. CDR3 coding DNA: TGTGCCAGCAGCTTGGGGGGATCGAACACTGAAGCTTTCTTT. Its translation is CASSLGGSNTEAFF.

The chain couples TRBV19 to TRBJ2-7; 14 nucleotides align to TRBD2. J gave up 2 bases and V 5 bases, and 11 bases lay outside the gene matches. CDR1 and CDR2 (germline): LNHDA, SQIVND (reference sequence). The CDR3 is 18 residues long. The CDR3 region has the DNA TGTGCCAGTAGTCCTGTAGGACTAGCGGGGGGTCTTACCTACGAGCAGTACTTC. Protein product: CASSPVGLAGGLTYEQYF.

The chain has TRBV5-5 and TRBJ1-3; D call uncertain. CDR3 length equals 19 residues. Germline V gives CDR1 SGHKS, CDR2 YYEKEE (reference sequence). Trimming removed 2 bases at V and 3 bases at J, with 24 bases between. The CDR3 spells CASSLEFAGPLGNGNTIYF. DNA of the CDR3: TGTGCCAGCAGCTTAGAATTTGCGGGCCCTCTAGGAAATGGAAACACCATATATTTT.

This clone was detected only once. The gene calls are TRBV9 and TRBJ2-7; D may be TRBD2 (5 bases). CDR3 length: 14 residues. CDR1 is SGDLS, CDR2 YYNGEE, per germline. V lost 2 bases and J 7 bases, leaving 16 bases between the germline ends. In nucleotides, the CDR3 is TGTGCCAGCAGCGTGGCGGGTATTCCGCGGGAGCAGTACGTC. This encodes CASSVAGIPREQYV.

The gene calls are TRBV6-6 and TRBJ1-5; 12 nucleotides match TRBD1. Germline V gene data show CDR1 as MNHNY and CDR2 as SVGAGI (reference sequence). The V segment lost 5 bases and the J segment 9 bases; nucleotides outside the gene matches: 11. The CDR3 extends over 16 amino acids. Here the CDR3 reads CASSRGDRGHPPPQHF. The CDR3 DNA follows: TGTGCCAGCAGTAGGGGGGACAGGGGGCACCCCCCGCCCCAGCATTTT.

The CDR3 region is CASSQERLAGTQYF. Written as DNA, the CDR3 is TGCGCCAGCAGCCAAGAAAGACTTGCGGGGACCCAGTACTTC. This chain joins TRBV4-1 and TRBJ2-5; D possibly corresponds to TRBD2 (5 bases). The V end was cut by 0 bases, the J end by 7 bases, with 12 bases between. The length of the CDR3 is 14 residues. CDR1 and CDR2 from the germline V gene are MGHRA and YSYEKL.

This clone has just one count. This chain uses TRBV5-6 with TRBJ2-1; D call uncertain. The CDR3 runs 15 residues. CDR1 SGHDT and CDR2 YYEEEE come from the germline V gene. Trimming took off 2 bases at V and 4 bases at J, with 13 bases between the two ends. The CDR3 is CASSFLAGPYNEQFF. As DNA, the CDR3 is TGTGCCAGCAGCTTCCTCGCAGGTCCTTACAATGAGCAGTTCTTC.

CDR3 sequence (DNA): TGTGCCAGTAGTATGGAGAGTGCGGGCCAAGAGACCCAGTACTTC. Translating gives CASSMESAGQETQYF. This chain links TRBV19 with TRBJ2-5; D may be TRBD2 (5 bases). The ends were cut back, 3 bases at V and 1 base at J, with 12 bases in the middle. The germline CDR1 and CDR2 sequences are LNHDA and SQIVND (reference sequence). There are 15 residues in the CDR3.